The 10 T cell receptor beta chains below all came from one sample that was sequenced in a study of blood T cell repertoires in COVID-19. The data were produced by immunoSEQ multiplex PCR, yet TCRdb's version contains in-frame clones alone and is incomplete. The sample includes about 24,000 clones, roughly nine tenths of them seen just once. The sample was peripheral blood. The source is a man in his 70s with acute or convalescent COVID-19.

The chain is built from TRBV7-9 and TRBJ1-2; D remains ambiguous. The ends were cut back, 4 bases at V and 9 bases at J, with 18 bases in the middle. The V gene's germline CDR1 is SEHNR and CDR2 FQNEAQ (reference sequence). CDR3 size: 14 residues. The CDR3 is CASSSTEGADSYTF. CDR3 DNA sequence: TGTGCCAGCAGCTCTACGGAGGGCGCCGACAGCTACACCTTC.

The chain employs TRBV9 and TRBJ2-2, with D perhaps matching TRBD1 (6 bases). The CDR3 totals 14 residues. V lost 2 bases, J lost 4 bases, and 9 bases lay in between. Germline V gives CDR1 SGDLS, CDR2 YYNGEE. In nucleotides, the CDR3 is TGTGCCAGCAGCGTTTTGGACAGCACCGGGGAGCTGTTTTTT. Protein sequence: CASSVLDSTGELFF.

The genes are TRBV11-3 and TRBJ2-3, with 14 nucleotides matching TRBD2. The V and J ends lost 5 bases and 4 bases, in that order; junction bases with no gene match: 5. CDR1 and CDR2 from the germline V gene are SGHNT and YENEEA. This CDR3 comprises 16 residues. The CDR3 sequence: CASSRGLAGEADTQYF. CDR3 in DNA: TGTGCCAGCAGCCGGGGACTAGCGGGGGAAGCAGATACGCAGTATTTT.

For the CDR3, the DNA is TGTGCCACCAGCGGTTTTAGGGGCTCTGAAGCTTTCTTT. Its translation is CATSGFRGSEAFF. The rearrangement uses TRBV15 and TRBJ1-1; D may be TRBD1 (5 bases). V was pared by 5 bases and J by 6 bases, with 13 bases between. Germline V CDR1 and CDR2: LNHNV, YYDKDF (reference sequence). This CDR3 contains 13 residues. Based on the CDR3 plus reference TRBV15 and TRBJ1-1, the full variable domain is DAMVIQNPRYQVTQFGKPVTLSCSQTLNHNVMYWYQQKSSQAPKLLFHYYDKDFNNEADTPDNFQSRRPNTSFCFLDIRSPGLGDTAMYLCATSGFRGSEAFFGQGTRLTVV.

This chain connects TRBV24-1 to TRBJ1-2, with D hard to call. Trimming left V 3 bases short and J 8 bases short, with 15 bases between. CDR3 size: 14 residues. Germline V lookup: CDR1 KGHDR, CDR2 SFDVKD. The CDR3 reads CATSDPLLQSGYTF. The DNA for the CDR3 is TGTGCCACCAGTGATCCGCTTCTCCAGTCGGGCTACACCTTC.

The rearrangement uses TRBV28 and TRBJ1-1; weak D call: TRBD1 (6 bases). Germline CDR1 MDHEN, CDR2 SYDVKM. V was shortened by 8 bases and J by 6 bases, with 19 bases between the two germline ends. The CDR3 spans 14 residues. The CDR3 here is CASRGGGRKAEAFF. CDR3 nucleotides: TGTGCCAGCCGGGGAGGGGGACGGAAAGCTGAAGCTTTCTTT.

This chain connects TRBV19 to TRBJ2-2, with 7 positions matching TRBD1. Germline assignment: CDR1 LNHDA and CDR2 SQIVND (reference sequence). The CDR3 is 14 residues long. V was pared by 10 bases and J by 3 bases, with 8 bases of the junction left unmatched. The CDR3 region is CATEQGLDTGELFF. DNA for the CDR3: TGTGCCACCGAACAGGGGTTGGACACCGGGGAGCTGTTTTTT. Using reference TRBV19 and TRBJ2-2 for the parts outside the CDR3, the full variable domain is DGGITQSPKYLFRKEGQNVTLSCEQNLNHDAMYWYRQDPGQGLRLIYYSQIVNDFQKGDIAEGYSVSREKKESFPLTVTSAQKNPTAFYLCATEQGLDTGELFFGEGSRLTVL.

J is TRBJ1-1 and V is TRBV12-3 or TRBV12-4; D unresolved. This CDR3 is built from 12 residues. Trimming removed 5 bases at V and 4 bases at J, with 8 bases between. The CDR3 spells CASSPLFTEAFF. CDR3 nucleotides: TGTGCCAGCAGTCCCCTTTTCACTGAAGCTTTCTTT.

The V call is TRBV2, the J call TRBJ2-1; 8 bases map to TRBD1. This CDR3 is built from 12 residues. The germline gives CDR1 SNHLY, CDR2 FYNNEI. V lost 5 bases and J lost 8; bases outside the gene matches: 2. CDR3 loop: CASSRTGYEQFF. The CDR3 coding sequence is TGTGCCAGCAGTAGGACAGGGTATGAGCAGTTCTTC.

The rearrangement links TRBV5-1 to TRBJ1-5, with D possibly matching TRBD1 (6 bases). Germline CDR1 is SGHRS and CDR2 is YFSETQ. Trimming took 2 bases from V and 1 from J, leaving 7 bases between them. The CDR3 contains 14 residues. The CDR3 is CASSLGQSNQPQHF. The CDR3 DNA reads TGCGCCAGCAGCTTAGGACAGAGCAATCAGCCCCAGCATTTT. The whole variable domain, filled in from reference TRBV5-1 and TRBJ1-5, reads KAGVTQTPRYLIKTRGQQVTLSCSPISGHRSVSWYQQTPGQGLQFLFEYFSETQRNKGNFPGRFSGRQFSNSRSEMNVSTLELGDSALYLCASSLGQSNQPQHFGDGTRLSIL.